Reported below is one T cell receptor beta chain. The same CDR3 also results from other DNA sequences found in this sample. This record belongs to a study of blood T cell repertoires in COVID-19. Study in general: Samples came from the United States, Italy and Spain, spanning acute and convalescent COVID-19.

The ends were cut back, 6 bases at V and 0 bases at J, with 6 bases in the middle. CDR1 SNHLY and CDR2 FYNNEI come from the germline V gene. The CDR3 has 12 amino acids. Method: immunoSEQ multiplex PCR; TCRdb's copy keeps in-frame clones and lacks some. Seen here are around 400,000 clones, around 87% observed once, and the top ten hold 2.3%. The sample comprised peripheral blood. The V and J genes are TRBV2 and TRBJ2-7, with D hard to call. The clonotype was recovered from a woman aged 55 to 70 with COVID-19, enrolled during active disease. The CDR3 spells CASSFSSYEQYF. The CDR3 DNA is TGTGCCAGCAGCTTCAGCTCCTACGAGCAGTACTTC.